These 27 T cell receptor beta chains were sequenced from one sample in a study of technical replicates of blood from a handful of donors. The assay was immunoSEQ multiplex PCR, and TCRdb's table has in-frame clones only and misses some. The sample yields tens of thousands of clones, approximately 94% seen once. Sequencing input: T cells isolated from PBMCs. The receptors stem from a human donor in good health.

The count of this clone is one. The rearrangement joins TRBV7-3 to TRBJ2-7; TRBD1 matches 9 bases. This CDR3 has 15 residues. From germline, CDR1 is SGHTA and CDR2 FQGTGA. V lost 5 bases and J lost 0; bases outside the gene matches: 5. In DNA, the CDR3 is TGTGCCAGCAGCGGCGGACAGGGGAGCTCCTACGAGCAGTACTTC. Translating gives CASSGGQGSSYEQYF.

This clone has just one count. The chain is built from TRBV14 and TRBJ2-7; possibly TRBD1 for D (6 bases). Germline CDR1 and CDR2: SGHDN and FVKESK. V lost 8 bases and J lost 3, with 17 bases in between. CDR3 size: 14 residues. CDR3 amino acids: CASSVGTTYYEQYF. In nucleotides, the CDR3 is TGTGCCAGCTCGGTCGGGACAACCTACTACGAGCAGTACTTC.

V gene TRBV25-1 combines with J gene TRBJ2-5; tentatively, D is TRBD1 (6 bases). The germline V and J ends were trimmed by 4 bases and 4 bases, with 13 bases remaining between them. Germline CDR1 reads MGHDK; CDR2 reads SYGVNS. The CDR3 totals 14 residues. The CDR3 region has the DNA TGTGCCAGCAGTGTCACAGGGTTAGGAGAGACCCAGTACTTC. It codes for CASSVTGLGETQYF.

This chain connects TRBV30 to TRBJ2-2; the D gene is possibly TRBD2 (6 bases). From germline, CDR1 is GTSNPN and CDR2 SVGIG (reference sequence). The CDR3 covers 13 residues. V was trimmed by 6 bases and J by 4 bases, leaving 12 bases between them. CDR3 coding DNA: TGTGCCTGCCACGGCGGGGTCACCGGGGAGCTGTTTTTT. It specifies CACHGGVTGELFF. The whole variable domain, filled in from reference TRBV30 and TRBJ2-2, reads SQTIHQWPATLVQPVGSPLSLECTVEGTSNPNLYWYRQAAGRGLQLLFYSVGIGQISSEVPQNLSASRPQDRQFILSSKKLLLSDSGFYLCACHGGVTGELFFGEGSRLTVL.

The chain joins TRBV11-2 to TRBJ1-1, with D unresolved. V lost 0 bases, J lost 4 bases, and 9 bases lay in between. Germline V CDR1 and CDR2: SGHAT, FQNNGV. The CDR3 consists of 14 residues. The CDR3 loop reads CASSLDLLGTEAFF. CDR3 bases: TGTGCCAGCAGCTTAGATCTTCTCGGCACTGAAGCTTTCTTT.

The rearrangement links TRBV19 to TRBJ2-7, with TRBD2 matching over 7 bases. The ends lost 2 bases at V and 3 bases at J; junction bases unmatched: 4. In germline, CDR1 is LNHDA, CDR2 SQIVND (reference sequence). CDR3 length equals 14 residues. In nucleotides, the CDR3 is TGTGCCAGTAGTATAAGTGCGGGGGTCTACGAGCAGTACTTC. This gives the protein CASSISAGVYEQYF.

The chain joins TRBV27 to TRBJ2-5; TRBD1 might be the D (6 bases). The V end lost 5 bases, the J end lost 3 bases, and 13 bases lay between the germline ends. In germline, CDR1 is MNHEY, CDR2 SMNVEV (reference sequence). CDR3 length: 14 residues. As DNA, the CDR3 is TGTGCCAGCAGTGAACACACAGGGAAAGAGACCCAGTACTTC. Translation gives CASSEHTGKETQYF.

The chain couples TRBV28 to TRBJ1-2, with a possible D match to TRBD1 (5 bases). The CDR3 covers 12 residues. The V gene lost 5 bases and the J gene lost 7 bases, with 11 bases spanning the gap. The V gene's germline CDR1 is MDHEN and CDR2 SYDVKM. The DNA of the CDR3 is TGTGCCAGCAGTCCAATGGGGGGTGGCTACACCTTC. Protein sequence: CASSPMGGGYTF.

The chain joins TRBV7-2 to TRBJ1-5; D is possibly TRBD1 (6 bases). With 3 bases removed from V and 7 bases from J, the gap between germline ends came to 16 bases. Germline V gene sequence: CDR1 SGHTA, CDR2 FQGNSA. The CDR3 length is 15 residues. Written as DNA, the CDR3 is TGTGCCAGCAGCTTGTCTGGGGGCGTATGGCAGCCCCAGCATTTT. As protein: CASSLSGGVWQPQHF.

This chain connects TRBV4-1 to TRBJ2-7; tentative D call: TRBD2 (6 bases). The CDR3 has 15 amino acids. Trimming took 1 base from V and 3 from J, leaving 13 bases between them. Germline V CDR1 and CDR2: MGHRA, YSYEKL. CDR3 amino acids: CASSQAAGPSYEQYF. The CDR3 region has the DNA TGCGCCAGCAGCCAAGCTGCGGGACCTAGCTACGAGCAGTACTTC.

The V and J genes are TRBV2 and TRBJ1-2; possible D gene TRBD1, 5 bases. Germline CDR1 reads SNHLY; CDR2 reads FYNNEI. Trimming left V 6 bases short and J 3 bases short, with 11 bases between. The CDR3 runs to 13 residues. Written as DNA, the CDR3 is TGTGCCAGCAGGCCGGGACTGGACTATGGCTACACCTTC. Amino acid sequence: CASRPGLDYGYTF.

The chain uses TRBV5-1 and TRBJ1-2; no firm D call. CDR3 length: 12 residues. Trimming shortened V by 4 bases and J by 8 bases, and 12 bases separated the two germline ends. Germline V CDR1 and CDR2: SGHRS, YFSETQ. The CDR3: CASSLGPGGYTF. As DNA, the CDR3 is TGCGCCAGCAGCCTCGGTCCCGGGGGCTACACCTTC. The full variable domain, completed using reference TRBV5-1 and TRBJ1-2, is KAGVTQTPRYLIKTRGQQVTLSCSPISGHRSVSWYQQTPGQGLQFLFEYFSETQRNKGNFPGRFSGRQFSNSRSEMNVSTLELGDSALYLCASSLGPGGYTFGSGTRLTVV.

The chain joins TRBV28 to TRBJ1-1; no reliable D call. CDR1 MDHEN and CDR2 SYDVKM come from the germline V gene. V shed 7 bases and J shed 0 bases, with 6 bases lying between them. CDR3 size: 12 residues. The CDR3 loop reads CASNELNTEAFF. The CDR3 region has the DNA TGTGCCAGCAACGAGTTGAACACTGAAGCTTTCTTT.

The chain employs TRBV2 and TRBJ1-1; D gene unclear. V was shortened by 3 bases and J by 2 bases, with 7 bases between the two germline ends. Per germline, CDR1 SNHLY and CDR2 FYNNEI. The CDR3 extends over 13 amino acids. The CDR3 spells CASSDEHNTEAFF. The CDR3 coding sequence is TGTGCCAGCAGTGATGAACATAACACTGAAGCTTTCTTT. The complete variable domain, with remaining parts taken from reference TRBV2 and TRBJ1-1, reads EPEVTQTPSHQVTQMGQEVILRCVPISNHLYFYWYRQILGQKVEFLVSFYNNEISEKSEIFDDQFSVERPDGSNFTLKIRSTKLEDSAMYFCASSDEHNTEAFFGQGTRLTVV.

The CDR3 is CASSDSPDRADGYTF. The DNA of the CDR3 is TGTGCCAGCAGTGACTCACCTGACAGGGCAGATGGCTACACCTTC. The J gene is TRBJ1-2, the V gene TRBV6-4, with 7 bases fitting TRBD1. The CDR3 runs 15 residues. V lost 0 bases to trimming and J lost 6 bases; unmatched junction nucleotides: 7. From germline, CDR1 is MRHNA and CDR2 SNTAGT.

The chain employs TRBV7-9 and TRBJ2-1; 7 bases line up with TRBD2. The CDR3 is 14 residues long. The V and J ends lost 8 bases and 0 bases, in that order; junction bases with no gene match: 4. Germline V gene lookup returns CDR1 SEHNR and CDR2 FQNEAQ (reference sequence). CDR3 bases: TGTGCCAGCCTACTAGCGCCCTCCTACAATGAGCAGTTCTTC. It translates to CASLLAPSYNEQFF.

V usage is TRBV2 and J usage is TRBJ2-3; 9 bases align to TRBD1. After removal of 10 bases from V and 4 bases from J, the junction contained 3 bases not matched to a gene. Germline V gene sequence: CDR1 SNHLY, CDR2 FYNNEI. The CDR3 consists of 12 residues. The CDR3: CATGTGSDTQYF. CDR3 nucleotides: TGTGCCACTGGGACAGGGTCAGATACGCAGTATTTT.

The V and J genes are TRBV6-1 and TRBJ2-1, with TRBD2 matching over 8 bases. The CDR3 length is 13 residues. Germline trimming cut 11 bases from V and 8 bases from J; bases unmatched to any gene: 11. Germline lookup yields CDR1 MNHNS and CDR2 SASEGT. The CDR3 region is CAGKSGSLDEQFF. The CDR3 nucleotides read TGTGCCGGAAAAAGCGGGAGTCTAGATGAGCAGTTCTTC.

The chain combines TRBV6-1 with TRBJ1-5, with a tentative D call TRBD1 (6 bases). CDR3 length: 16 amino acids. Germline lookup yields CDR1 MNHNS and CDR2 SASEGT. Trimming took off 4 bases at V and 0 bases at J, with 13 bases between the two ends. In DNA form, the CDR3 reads TGTGCCAGCAGTGGGGGGACACAATATAGCAATCAGCCCCAGCATTTT. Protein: CASSGGTQYSNQPQHF.

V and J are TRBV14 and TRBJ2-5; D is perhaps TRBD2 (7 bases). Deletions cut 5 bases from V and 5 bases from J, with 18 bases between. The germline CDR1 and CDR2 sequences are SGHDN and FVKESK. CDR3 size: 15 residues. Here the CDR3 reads CASSSGGQRRETQYF. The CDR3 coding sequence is TGTGCCAGCAGCTCGGGGGGCCAGCGGCGGGAGACCCAGTACTTC.

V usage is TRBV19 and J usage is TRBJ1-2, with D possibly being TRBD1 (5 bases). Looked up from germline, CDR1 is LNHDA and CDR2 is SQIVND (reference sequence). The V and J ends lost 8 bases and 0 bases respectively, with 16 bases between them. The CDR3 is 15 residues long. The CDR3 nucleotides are TGTGCCAGTCTAACAGGACATAAAGCTAACTATGGCTACACCTTC. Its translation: CASLTGHKANYGYTF.

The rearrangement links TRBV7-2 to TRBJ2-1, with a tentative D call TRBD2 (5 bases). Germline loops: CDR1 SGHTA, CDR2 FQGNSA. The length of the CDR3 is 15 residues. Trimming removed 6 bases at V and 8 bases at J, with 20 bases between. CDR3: CASSILYRGLDEQFF. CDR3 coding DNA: TGTGCCAGCAGTATACTATATCGAGGGTTGGATGAGCAGTTCTTC.

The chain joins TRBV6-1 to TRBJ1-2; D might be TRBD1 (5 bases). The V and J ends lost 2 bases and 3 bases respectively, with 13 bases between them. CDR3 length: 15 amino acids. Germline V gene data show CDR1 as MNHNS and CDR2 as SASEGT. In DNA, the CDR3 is TGTGCCAGCAGTGAACAAGGAGGGGCTTACTATGGCTACACCTTC. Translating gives CASSEQGGAYYGYTF.

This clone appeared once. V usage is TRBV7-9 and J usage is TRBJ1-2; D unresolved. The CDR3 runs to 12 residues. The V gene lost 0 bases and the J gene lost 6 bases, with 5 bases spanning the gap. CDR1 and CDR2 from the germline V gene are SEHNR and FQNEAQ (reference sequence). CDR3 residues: CASSLAGDGYTF. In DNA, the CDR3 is TGTGCCAGCAGCTTAGCCGGGGATGGCTACACCTTC.

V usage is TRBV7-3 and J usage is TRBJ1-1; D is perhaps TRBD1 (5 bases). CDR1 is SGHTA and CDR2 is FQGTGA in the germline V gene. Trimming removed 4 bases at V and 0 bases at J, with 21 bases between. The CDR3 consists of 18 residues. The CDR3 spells CASSYTGHPEVLNTEAFF. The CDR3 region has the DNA TGTGCCAGCAGCTACACAGGACACCCCGAAGTTCTGAACACTGAAGCTTTCTTT.

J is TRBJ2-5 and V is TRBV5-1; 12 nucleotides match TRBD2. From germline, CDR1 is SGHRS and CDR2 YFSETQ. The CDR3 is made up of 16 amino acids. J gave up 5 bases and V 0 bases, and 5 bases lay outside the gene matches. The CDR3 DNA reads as TGCGCCAGCAGCTTGGTACTAGCGGGAGGCGGGGAGACCCAGTACTTC. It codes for CASSLVLAGGGETQYF.

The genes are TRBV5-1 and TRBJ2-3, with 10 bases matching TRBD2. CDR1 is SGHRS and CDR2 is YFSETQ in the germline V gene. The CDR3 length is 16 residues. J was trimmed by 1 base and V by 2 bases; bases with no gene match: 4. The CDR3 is CASSFFLAGGTDTQYF. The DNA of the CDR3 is TGCGCCAGCAGCTTTTTCCTAGCGGGAGGCACAGATACGCAGTATTTT.